The rows below give T cell receptor beta chains drawn from one sample of a study of radiotherapy plus CTLA-4 blockade in lung cancer. Profiling relied on immunoSEQ multiplex PCR, and the TCRdb table lists in-frame clones only, not all of them. Counted here are tens of thousands of clones, around 85% occurring once; the ten biggest clones make up around 16%. The source was peripheral blood, collected from a patient treated with radiotherapy plus ipilimumab. The receptors originated from a human donor with non-small cell lung cancer who had a complete response to radiotherapy plus ipilimumab. Both conserved end residues are part of each CDR3. Each record gives: J gene, V gene, CDR3 protein.

J gene: TRBJ1-5
V gene: TRBV10-3
CDR3 protein: CAISARVGLTGSNQPQHF

J gene: TRBJ1-1
V gene: TRBV14
CDR3 protein: CASSWDRRNTEAFF

J gene: TRBJ1-5
V gene: TRBV19
CDR3 protein: CASSTSSLVSQHF

J gene: TRBJ2-7
V gene: TRBV7-2
CDR3 protein: CASSLVGQGSYEQYF

J gene: TRBJ2-5
V gene: TRBV29-1
CDR3 protein: CSVDQEETQYF

J gene: TRBJ1-1
V gene: TRBV30
CDR3 protein: CAWTRLNTEAFF

J gene: TRBJ2-5
V gene: TRBV5-1
CDR3 protein: CASSWGLAGTETQYF

J gene: TRBJ2-2
V gene: TRBV19
CDR3 protein: CASRQNTGELFF

J gene: TRBJ2-5
V gene: TRBV29-1
CDR3 protein: CSVGPAETQYF

J gene: TRBJ1-6
V gene: TRBV11-2
CDR3 protein: CASGNNSPLHF

J gene: TRBJ2-1
V gene: TRBV4-3
CDR3 protein: CASSQSLAGDANEQFF

J gene: TRBJ2-3
V gene: TRBV20-1
CDR3 protein: CSAIVGGLQYF

J gene: TRBJ1-1
V gene: TRBV6-5
CDR3 protein: CASSYRGAQRTEAFF

J gene: TRBJ1-1
V gene: TRBV7-2
CDR3 protein: CASSFGQVNTEAFF

J gene: TRBJ2-1
V gene: TRBV5-1
CDR3 protein: CASSQQGDVTYNEQFF

J gene: TRBJ1-6
V gene: TRBV30
CDR3 protein: CAWSTQGESPLHF

J gene: TRBJ1-6
V gene: TRBV5-4
CDR3 protein: CASSLDGRVVSPLHF

J gene: TRBJ2-1
V gene: TRBV7-9
CDR3 protein: CASRSAGGGHNEQFF

J gene: TRBJ1-2
V gene: TRBV5-4
CDR3 protein: CASSVQGNYGYTF

J gene: TRBJ2-5
V gene: TRBV30
CDR3 protein: CAWSGLRGETQYF

J gene: TRBJ2-4
V gene: TRBV7-9
CDR3 protein: CASSLATVPKNIQYF

J gene: TRBJ1-1
V gene: TRBV6-5
CDR3 protein: CASSLGGWGNTEAFF

J gene: TRBJ1-5
V gene: TRBV28
CDR3 protein: CASSLEGAQPQHF

J gene: TRBJ2-2
V gene: TRBV5-4
CDR3 protein: CASSPGGGTGETGELFF

J gene: TRBJ1-1
V gene: TRBV29-1
CDR3 protein: CSADTGIEAFF

J gene: TRBJ2-7
V gene: TRBV6-6
CDR3 protein: CASSYSSGQGPYEQYF

J gene: TRBJ2-1
V gene: TRBV10-3
CDR3 protein: CAISETSGGHDEQFF

J gene: TRBJ2-1
V gene: TRBV6-1
CDR3 protein: CASVRDYVEQFF

J gene: TRBJ1-1
V gene: TRBV19
CDR3 protein: CASSIGDSEAFF

J gene: TRBJ2-1
V gene: TRBV6-5
CDR3 protein: CATTPPQDNEQFF

J gene: TRBJ1-5
V gene: TRBV7-9
CDR3 protein: CASSPTGGTANQPQHF

J gene: TRBJ1-4
V gene: TRBV5-1
CDR3 protein: CASSSQGIPREKLFF

J gene: TRBJ2-7
V gene: TRBV7-6
CDR3 protein: CASSQGTGNFYEQYF

J gene: TRBJ1-4
V gene: TRBV15
CDR3 protein: CATSRDRGAEKLFF

J gene: TRBJ1-2
V gene: TRBV7-2
CDR3 protein: CASSFYQGYTF

J gene: TRBJ2-2
V gene: TRBV5-1
CDR3 protein: CASSRSVGHAGELFF

J gene: TRBJ1-3
V gene: TRBV5-5
CDR3 protein: CASSTQGAGNTIYF

J gene: TRBJ1-4
V gene: TRBV10-2
CDR3 protein: CASNELSATNEKLFF

J gene: TRBJ2-2
V gene: TRBV7-2
CDR3 protein: CASSLLAGDGTGELFF

J gene: TRBJ2-7
V gene: TRBV7-8
CDR3 protein: CASSLGANTEQYF

J gene: TRBJ1-2
V gene: TRBV2
CDR3 protein: CASSEMSQGAHGYTF

J gene: TRBJ2-2
V gene: TRBV6-6
CDR3 protein: CASLEGQTLSTGELFF

J gene: TRBJ2-6
V gene: TRBV19
CDR3 protein: CASNAGRANVLTF

J gene: TRBJ1-5
V gene: TRBV7-2
CDR3 protein: CASSSDGMGAQHF

J gene: TRBJ1-2
V gene: TRBV30
CDR3 protein: CAWSISRQGGYGYTF

J gene: TRBJ2-1
V gene: TRBV9
CDR3 protein: CASSVVDRGDEQFF

J gene: TRBJ1-1
V gene: TRBV9
CDR3 protein: CASSVSTSNTEAFF

J gene: TRBJ2-7
V gene: TRBV9
CDR3 protein: CASSLRDSSYEQYF

J gene: TRBJ1-3
V gene: TRBV15
CDR3 protein: CATSRDTGGESGNTIYF

J gene: TRBJ1-1
V gene: TRBV2
CDR3 protein: CASSVRRTTEAFF

J gene: TRBJ1-6
V gene: TRBV7-2
CDR3 protein: CASSLGGGRGSPLHF

J gene: TRBJ2-7
V gene: TRBV2
CDR3 protein: CASRRGDLGEQYF

J gene: TRBJ2-5
V gene: TRBV7-6
CDR3 protein: CASSLGGVSGGGETQYF